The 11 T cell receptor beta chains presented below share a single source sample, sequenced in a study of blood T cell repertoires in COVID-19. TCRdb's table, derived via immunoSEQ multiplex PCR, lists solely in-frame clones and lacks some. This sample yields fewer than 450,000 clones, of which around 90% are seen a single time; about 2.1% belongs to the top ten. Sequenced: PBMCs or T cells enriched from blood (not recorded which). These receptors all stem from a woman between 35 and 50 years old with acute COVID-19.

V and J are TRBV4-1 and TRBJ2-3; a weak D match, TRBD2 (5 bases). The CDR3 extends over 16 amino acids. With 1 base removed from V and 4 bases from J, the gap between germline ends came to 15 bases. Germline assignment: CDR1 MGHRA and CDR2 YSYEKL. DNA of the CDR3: TGCGCCAGCAGCCAAGTCCCTAGCCGTGGGGCAGATACGCAGTATTTT. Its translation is CASSQVPSRGADTQYF.

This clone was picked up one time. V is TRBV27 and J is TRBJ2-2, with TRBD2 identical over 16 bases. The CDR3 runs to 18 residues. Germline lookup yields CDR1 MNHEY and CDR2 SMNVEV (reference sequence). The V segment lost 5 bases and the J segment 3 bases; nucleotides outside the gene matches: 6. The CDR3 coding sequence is TGTGCCAGCAGTAGGGGACTAGCGGGGGGGAGTCACACCGGGGAGCTGTTTTTT. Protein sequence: CASSRGLAGGSHTGELFF.

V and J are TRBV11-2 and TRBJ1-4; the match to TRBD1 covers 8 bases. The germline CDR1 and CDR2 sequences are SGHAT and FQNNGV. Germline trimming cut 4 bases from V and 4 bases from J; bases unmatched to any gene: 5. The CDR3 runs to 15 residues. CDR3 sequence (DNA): TGTGCCAGCAGCTCGGGACAGGCGAATAATGAAAAACTGTTTTTT. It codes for CASSSGQANNEKLFF.

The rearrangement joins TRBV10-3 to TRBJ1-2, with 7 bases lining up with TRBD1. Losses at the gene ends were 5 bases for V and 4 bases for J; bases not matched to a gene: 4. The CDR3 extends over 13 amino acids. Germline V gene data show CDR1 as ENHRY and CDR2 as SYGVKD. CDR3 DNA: TGTGCCATCAGTCCTCAGGGGGGCTATGGCTACACCTTC. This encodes CAISPQGGYGYTF.

The CDR3 sequence is CSVVEGSRFDGYTF. The CDR3 region has the DNA TGCAGCGTTGTAGAGGGCAGCCGGTTTGATGGCTACACCTTC. The V and J genes are TRBV29-1 and TRBJ1-2; D not resolved. Trimming removed 4 bases from V and 6 bases from J, with 18 bases in between. The germline CDR1 and CDR2 sequences are SQVTM and ANQGSEA. This CDR3 comprises 14 residues.

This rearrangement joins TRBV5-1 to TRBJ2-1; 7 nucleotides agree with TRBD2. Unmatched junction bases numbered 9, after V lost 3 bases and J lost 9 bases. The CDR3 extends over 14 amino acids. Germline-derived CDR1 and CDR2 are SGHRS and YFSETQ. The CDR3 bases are TGCGCCAGCAGCTCCGGGGCTGGACTAGTTGAGCAGTTCTTC. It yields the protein CASSSGAGLVEQFF. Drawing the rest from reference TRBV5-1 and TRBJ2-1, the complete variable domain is KAGVTQTPRYLIKTRGQQVTLSCSPISGHRSVSWYQQTPGQGLQFLFEYFSETQRNKGNFPGRFSGRQFSNSRSEMNVSTLELGDSALYLCASSSGAGLVEQFFGPGTRLTVL.

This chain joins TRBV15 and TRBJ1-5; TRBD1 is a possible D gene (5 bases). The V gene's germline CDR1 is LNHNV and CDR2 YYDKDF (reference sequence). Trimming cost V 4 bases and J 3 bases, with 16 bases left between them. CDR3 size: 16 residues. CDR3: CATSKGLLGPNQPQHF. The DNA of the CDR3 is TGTGCCACCAGCAAGGGACTCCTGGGCCCCAATCAGCCCCAGCATTTT. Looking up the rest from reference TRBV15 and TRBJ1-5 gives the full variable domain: DAMVIQNPRYQVTQFGKPVTLSCSQTLNHNVMYWYQQKSSQAPKLLFHYYDKDFNNEADTPDNFQSRRPNTSFCFLDIRSPGLGDTAMYLCATSKGLLGPNQPQHFGDGTRLSIL.

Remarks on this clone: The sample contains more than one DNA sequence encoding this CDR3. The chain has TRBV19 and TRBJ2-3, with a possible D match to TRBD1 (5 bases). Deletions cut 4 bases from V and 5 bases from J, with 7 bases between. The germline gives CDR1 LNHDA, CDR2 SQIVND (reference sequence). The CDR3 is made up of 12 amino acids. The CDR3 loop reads CASSRTGDTQYF. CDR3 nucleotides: TGTGCCAGTAGTAGAACAGGAGATACGCAGTATTTT.

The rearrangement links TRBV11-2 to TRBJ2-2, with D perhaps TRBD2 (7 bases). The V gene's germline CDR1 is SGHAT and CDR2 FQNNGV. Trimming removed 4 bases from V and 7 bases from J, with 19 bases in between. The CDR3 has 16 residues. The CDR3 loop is CASSSLGGGHSGELFF. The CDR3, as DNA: TGTGCCAGCAGCTCATTGGGAGGGGGGCATAGCGGGGAGCTGTTTTTT.

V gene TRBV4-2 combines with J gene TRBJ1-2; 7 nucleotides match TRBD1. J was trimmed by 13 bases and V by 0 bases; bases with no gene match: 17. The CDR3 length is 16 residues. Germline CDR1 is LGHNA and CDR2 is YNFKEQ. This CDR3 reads CASSQDRGTGDTAATF. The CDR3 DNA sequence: TGTGCCAGCAGCCAAGATCGGGGAACAGGGGATACTGCCGCCACCTTC.

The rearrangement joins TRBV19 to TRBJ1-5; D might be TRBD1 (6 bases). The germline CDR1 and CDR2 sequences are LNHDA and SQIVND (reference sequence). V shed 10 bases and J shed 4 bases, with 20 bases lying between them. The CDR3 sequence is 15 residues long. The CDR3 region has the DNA TGTGCCACCACCACCAGCAGGGGCGGGAATCAGCCCCAGCATTTT. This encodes CATTTSRGGNQPQHF.